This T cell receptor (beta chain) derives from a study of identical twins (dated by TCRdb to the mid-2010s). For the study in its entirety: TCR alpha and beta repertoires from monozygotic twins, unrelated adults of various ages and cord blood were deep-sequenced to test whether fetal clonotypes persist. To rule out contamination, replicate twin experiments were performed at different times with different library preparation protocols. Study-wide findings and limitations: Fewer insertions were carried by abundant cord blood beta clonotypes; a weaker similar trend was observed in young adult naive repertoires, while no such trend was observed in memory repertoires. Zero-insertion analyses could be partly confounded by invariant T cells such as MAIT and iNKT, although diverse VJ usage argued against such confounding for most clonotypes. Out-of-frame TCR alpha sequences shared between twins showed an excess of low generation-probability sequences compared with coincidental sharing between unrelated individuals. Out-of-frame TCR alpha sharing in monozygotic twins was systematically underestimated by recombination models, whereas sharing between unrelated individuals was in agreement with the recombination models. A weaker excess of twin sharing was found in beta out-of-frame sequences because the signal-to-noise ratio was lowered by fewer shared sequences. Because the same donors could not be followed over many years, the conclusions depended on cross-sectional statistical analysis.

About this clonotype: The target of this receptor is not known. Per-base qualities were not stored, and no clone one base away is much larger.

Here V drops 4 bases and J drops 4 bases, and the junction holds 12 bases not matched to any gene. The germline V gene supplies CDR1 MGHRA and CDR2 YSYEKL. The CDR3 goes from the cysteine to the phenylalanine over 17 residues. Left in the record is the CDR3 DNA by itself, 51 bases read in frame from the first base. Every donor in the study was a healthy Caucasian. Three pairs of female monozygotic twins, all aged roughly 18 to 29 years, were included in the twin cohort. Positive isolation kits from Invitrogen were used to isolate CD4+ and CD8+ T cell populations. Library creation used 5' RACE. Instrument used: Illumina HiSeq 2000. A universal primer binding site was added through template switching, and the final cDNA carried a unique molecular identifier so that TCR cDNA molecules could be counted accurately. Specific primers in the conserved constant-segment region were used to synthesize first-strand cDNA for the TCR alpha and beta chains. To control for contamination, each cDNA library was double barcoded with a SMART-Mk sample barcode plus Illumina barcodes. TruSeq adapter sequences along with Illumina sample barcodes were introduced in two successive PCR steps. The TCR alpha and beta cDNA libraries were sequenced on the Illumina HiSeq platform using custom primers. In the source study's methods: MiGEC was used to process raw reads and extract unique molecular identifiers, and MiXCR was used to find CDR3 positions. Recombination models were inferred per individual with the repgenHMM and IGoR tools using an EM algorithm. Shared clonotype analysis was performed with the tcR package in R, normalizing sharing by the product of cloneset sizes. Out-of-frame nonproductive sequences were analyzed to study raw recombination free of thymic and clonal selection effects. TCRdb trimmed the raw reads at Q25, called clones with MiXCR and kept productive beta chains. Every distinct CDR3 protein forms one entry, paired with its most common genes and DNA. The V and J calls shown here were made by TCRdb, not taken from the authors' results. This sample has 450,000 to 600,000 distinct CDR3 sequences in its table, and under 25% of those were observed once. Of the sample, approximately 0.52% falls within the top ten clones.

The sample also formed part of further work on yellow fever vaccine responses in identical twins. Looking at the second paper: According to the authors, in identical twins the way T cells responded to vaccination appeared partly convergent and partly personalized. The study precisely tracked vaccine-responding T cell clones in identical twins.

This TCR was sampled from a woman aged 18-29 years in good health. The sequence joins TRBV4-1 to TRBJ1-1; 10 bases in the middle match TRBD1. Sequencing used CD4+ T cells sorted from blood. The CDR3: CASSLTGTGVFGTEAFF. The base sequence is TGCGCCAGCAGCCTCACCGGGACAGGGGTATTCGGCACTGAAGCTTTCTTT.